The source of this T cell receptor (beta chain) is a study of shared clonotypes between healthy human individuals. Execution of the assay was at deep level. The table came from immunoSEQ multiplex PCR; TCRdb's copy has only in-frame clones and leaves some out. In the table there are under 200,000 clones, over 85% of which are singletons. Study-level findings and limits: In a handful of donors, around 5% of naive CD4 clonotypes appeared in common.

Germline V gene sequence: CDR1 MNHNS, CDR2 SASEGT. This CDR3 is built from 15 residues. V was cut by 3 bases and J by 6 bases, with 17 bases left in between. About this clone itself: The antigen remains unidentified.

The chain carries TRBV6-1 and TRBJ1-2; D ambiguous. What was sequenced was naive CD4+ T cells sorted from blood. Noted subset: CD45RA+ positively selected. The source is a woman under 40 in good health. Written as DNA, the CDR3 is TGTGCCAGCAGTGATCCATCGACTGGGAGTCATGGCTACACCTTC. It translates to CASSDPSTGSHGYTF.